A single sample gave rise to the 2 T cell receptor beta chains below, sequenced in a study of blood T cell repertoires in COVID-19. Sequenced by immunoSEQ multiplex PCR; TCRdb stores in-frame clones only, minus some. The sample holds fewer than 300,000 clones, about four fifths seen once. Sequences were obtained from peripheral blood. The origin of the receptors is a woman aged 18-35 years with acute or convalescent COVID-19.

The rearrangement links TRBV19 to TRBJ2-4, with 12 positions matching TRBD1. Germline CDR1 LNHDA, CDR2 SQIVND (reference sequence). Germline trimming cut 5 bases from V and 8 bases from J; bases unmatched to any gene: 7. The CDR3 is 15 amino acids. DNA for the CDR3: TGTGCCAGTAGTTCTGGGGGGACAGGGGGCTACATTCAGTACTTC. Translated: CASSSGGTGGYIQYF. Using reference TRBV19 and TRBJ2-4 for the parts outside the CDR3, the full variable domain is DGGITQSPKYLFRKEGQNVTLSCEQNLNHDAMYWYRQDPGQGLRLIYYSQIVNDFQKGDIAEGYSVSREKKESFPLTVTSAQKNPTAFYLCASSSGGTGGYIQYFGAGTRLSVL.

This clone has only one observation. The chain has TRBV5-1 and TRBJ2-5, with D maybe TRBD2 (6 bases). The CDR3 is made up of 16 amino acids. Trimming cost V 2 bases and J 5 bases, with 19 bases left between them. CDR1 SGHRS and CDR2 YFSETQ come from the germline V gene. The CDR3 sequence: CASSFLEGNLRETQYF. CDR3 DNA sequence: TGCGCCAGCAGCTTTTTGGAGGGGAACCTCCGGGAGACCCAGTACTTC.